This T cell receptor beta chain was sequenced for a study of T-cell memory formation after mild COVID-19. CDR1 and CDR2 from the germline V gene are SGHTA and FQGNSA. With V trimmed by 5 bases and J by 4 bases, 9 bases remained unmatched. CDR3 size: 18 residues. TCRdb itself ran the 5' RACE reads through MiXCR, one entry per CDR3 protein. Among about 200,000 distinct CDR3 sequences, 15% to 20% were seen once, and the ten largest hold roughly 2.4%. In its sample, this clonotype was seen a few times. Antigen: not known. General study results and limits: Within pre-infection memory, some responding clones were found, suggesting cross-reactive memory joined.

The specimen was PBMCs or a T cell subset sorted from them (not recorded which). This clonotype was obtained from an adult woman who had mild COVID-19 (a few samples of this study predate the infection). Cell type and time point are not known. V and J are TRBV7-2 and TRBJ2-2; 14 positions agree with TRBD2. CDR3 sequence reads: CASSPGLAGVRGTGELFF. CDR3 DNA sequence: TGTGCCAGCAGCCCGGGACTAGCGGGAGTTCGTGGCACCGGGGAGCTGTTTTTT.